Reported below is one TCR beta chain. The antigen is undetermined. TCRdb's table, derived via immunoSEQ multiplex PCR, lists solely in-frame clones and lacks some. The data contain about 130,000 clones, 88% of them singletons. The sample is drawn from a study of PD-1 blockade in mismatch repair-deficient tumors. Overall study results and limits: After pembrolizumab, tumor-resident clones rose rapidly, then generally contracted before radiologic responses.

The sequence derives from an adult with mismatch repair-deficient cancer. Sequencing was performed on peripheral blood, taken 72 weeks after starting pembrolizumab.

The CDR3 spells CASSKLGRGASYNEQFF. CDR3 nucleotide sequence: TGTGCCAGCAGCAAACTGGGGCGGGGGGCATCCTACAATGAGCAGTTCTTC. The genes are TRBV11-3 and TRBJ2-1; 8 nucleotides align to TRBD2. V gave up 5 bases and J gave up 1 base; unmatched junction bases: 10. CDR3 size: 17 residues. CDR1 and CDR2 (germline): SGHNT, YENEEA.